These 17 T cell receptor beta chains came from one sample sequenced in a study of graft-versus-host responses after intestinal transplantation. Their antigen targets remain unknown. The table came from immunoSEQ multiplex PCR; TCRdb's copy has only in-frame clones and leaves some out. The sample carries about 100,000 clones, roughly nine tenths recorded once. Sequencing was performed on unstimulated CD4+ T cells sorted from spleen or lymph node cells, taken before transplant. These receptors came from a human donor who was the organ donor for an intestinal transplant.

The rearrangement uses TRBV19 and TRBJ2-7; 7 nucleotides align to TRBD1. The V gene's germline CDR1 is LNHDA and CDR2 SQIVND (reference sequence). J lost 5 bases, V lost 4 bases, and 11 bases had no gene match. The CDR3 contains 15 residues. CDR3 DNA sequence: TGTGCCAGTAGTACCCCCAGGGGGAAGTCTCACGAGCAGTACTTC. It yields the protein CASSTPRGKSHEQYF.

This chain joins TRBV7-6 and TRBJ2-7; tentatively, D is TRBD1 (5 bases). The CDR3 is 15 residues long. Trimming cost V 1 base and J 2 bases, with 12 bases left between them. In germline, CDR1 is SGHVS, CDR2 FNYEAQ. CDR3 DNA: TGTGCCAGCAGCTTAGTCCGAGACAGAACCTACGAGCAGTACTTC. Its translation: CASSLVRDRTYEQYF.

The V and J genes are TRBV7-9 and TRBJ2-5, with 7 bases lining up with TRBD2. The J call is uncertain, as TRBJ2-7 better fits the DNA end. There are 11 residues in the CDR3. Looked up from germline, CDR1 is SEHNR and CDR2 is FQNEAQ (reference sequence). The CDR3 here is CVCGSSYEQYF. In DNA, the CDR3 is TGTGTCTGCGGGAGCTCCTACGAGCAGTACTTC.

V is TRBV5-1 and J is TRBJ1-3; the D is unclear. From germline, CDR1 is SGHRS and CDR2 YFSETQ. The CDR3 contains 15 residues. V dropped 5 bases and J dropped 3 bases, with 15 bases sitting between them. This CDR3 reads CASSSSAGDGNTIYF. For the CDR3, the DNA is TGCGCCAGCAGTTCGTCAGCCGGAGATGGAAACACCATATATTTT.

The CDR3: CASSLEGGLTEAFF. The DNA for the CDR3 is TGTGCCAGCAGCTTAGAGGGGGGTTTGACTGAAGCTTTCTTT. The chain is built from TRBV11-2 and TRBJ1-1, with D perhaps matching TRBD1 (5 bases). V gave up 0 bases and J gave up 5 bases, with 10 bases separating them. The CDR3 has 14 amino acids. Germline CDR1 is SGHAT and CDR2 is FQNNGV.

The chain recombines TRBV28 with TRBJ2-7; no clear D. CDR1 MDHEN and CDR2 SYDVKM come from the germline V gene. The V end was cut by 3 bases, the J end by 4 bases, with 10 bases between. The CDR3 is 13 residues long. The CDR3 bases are TGTGCCAGCAGTTTGTGGGCCCCGTACGAGCAGTACTTC. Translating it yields CASSLWAPYEQYF.

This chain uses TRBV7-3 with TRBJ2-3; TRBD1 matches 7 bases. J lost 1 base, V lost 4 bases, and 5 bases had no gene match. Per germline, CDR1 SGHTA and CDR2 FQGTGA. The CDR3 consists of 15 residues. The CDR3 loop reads CASSSQTGRTDTQYF. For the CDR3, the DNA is TGTGCCAGCAGCTCGCAGACAGGGCGCACAGATACGCAGTATTTT.

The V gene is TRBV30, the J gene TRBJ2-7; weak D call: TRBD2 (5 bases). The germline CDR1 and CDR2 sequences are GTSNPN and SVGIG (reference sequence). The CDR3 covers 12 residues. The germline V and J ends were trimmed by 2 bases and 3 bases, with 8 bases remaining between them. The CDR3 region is CAWSLDFYEQYF. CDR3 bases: TGTGCCTGGAGTTTGGACTTCTACGAGCAGTACTTC.

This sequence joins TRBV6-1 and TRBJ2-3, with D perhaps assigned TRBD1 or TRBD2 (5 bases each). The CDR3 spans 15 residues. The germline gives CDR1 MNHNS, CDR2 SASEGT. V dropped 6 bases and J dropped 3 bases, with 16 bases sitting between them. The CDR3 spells CASRGTGLKTDTQYF. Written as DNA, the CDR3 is TGTGCCAGCAGAGGGACGGGCCTTAAAACAGATACGCAGTATTTT.

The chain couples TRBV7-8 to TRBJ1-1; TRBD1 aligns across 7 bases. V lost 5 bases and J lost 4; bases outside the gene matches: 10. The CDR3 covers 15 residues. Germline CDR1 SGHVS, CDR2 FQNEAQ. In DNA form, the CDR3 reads TGTGCCAGCAGCGTAACGACAGGGACCATCACTGAAGCTTTCTTT. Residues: CASSVTTGTITEAFF.

The CDR3 DNA sequence: TGTGCCAGCAGTTATCTTTCTATGGGCCCCTCTTCACCCCTCCACTTT. Its translation: CASSYLSMGPSSPLHF. This chain links TRBV6-5 with TRBJ1-6; no firm D call. Looked up from germline, CDR1 is MNHEY and CDR2 is SVGAGI. This CDR3 comprises 16 residues. Trimming took 3 bases from V and 9 from J, leaving 18 bases between them.

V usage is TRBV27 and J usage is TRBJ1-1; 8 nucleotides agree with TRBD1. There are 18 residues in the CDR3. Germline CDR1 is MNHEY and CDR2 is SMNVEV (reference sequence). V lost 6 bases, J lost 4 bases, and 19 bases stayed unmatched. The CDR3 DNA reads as TGTGCCAGCAGCCGGGTTGGGGACAGGCTAACTTGGGGCACTGAAGCTTTCTTT. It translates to CASSRVGDRLTWGTEAFF.

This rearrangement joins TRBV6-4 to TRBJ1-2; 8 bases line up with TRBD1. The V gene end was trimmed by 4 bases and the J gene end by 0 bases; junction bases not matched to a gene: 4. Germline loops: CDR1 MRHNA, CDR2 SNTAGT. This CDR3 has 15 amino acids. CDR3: CASSVEQGANYGYTF. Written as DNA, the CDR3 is TGTGCCAGCAGTGTGGAACAGGGGGCTAACTATGGCTACACCTTC.

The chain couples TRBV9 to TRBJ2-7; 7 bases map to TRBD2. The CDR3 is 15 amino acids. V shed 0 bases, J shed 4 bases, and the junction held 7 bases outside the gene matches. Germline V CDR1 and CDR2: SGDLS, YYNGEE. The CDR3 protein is CASSVEPSGGYEQYF. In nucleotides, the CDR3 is TGTGCCAGCAGCGTAGAACCTAGCGGAGGTTACGAGCAGTACTTC.

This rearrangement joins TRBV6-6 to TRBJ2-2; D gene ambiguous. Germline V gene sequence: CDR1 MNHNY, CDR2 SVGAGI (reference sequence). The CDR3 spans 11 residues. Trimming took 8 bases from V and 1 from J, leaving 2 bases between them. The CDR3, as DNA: TGTGCCAGCGGGAACACCGGGGAGCTGTTTTTT. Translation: CASGNTGELFF.

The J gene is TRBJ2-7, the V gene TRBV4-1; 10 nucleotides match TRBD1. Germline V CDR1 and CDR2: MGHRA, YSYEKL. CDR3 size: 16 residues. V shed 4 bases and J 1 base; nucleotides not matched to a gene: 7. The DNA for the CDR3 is TGCGCCAGCAGCCGCCCGGGACAGGGGAATTCCTACGAGCAGTACTTC. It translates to CASSRPGQGNSYEQYF.

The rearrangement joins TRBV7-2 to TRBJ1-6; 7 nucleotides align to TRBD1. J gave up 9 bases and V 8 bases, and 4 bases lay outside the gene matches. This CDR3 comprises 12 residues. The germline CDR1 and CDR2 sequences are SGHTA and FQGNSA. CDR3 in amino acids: CASEGQSSPLHF. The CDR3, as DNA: TGTGCCAGCGAGGGACAGTCTTCACCCCTCCACTTT.